One and the same sample provided the 28 T cell receptor beta chains below, sequenced in a study of siplizumab effects on memory and regulatory T cells (dated by TCRdb to about 2019). Library preparation was by the immunoSEQ multiplex PCR assay. In its TCRdb copy, this immuneACCESS table keeps in-frame sequences only and misses some clones. Where compared with another copy, unresolved V genes explain less than half of these, and the others have no known cause. A total of 120,000 or so clones appear in this sample, approximately 92% of them only once. The top ten clones comprise roughly 1.4% of the sample. Specimen: CD4+ T cells sorted from blood. Receptor source: a human donor in good health.

The chain has TRBV7-8 and TRBJ2-1, with 7 bases lining up with TRBD2. With 1 base clipped from V and 10 bases from J, the junction kept 10 bases outside the gene matches. Germline CDR1 reads SGHVS; CDR2 reads FQNEAQ. This CDR3 spans 15 amino acids. The CDR3 sequence: CASSLGGGRAIEQFF. The CDR3 DNA follows: TGTGCCAGCAGCTTAGGAGGTGGGAGGGCCATAGAGCAGTTCTTC.

The rearrangement links TRBV1 to TRBJ2-3; TRBD2, the table's D call, was not compared with the DNA. TRBV1 counts as a pseudogene. The length of the CDR3 is 17 residues. This CDR3 reads CTSSQRAGGLREDTQYF. CDR3 DNA sequence: TGCACCAGCAGCCAAAGAGCGGGGGGCCTTAGAGAAGATACGCAGTATTTT.

The chain joins TRBV18 to TRBJ2-7; a weak D match, TRBD1 (6 bases). V lost 3 bases and J 4 bases, leaving 10 bases between the germline ends. Germline CDR1 and CDR2: KGHSH and LQKENI. This CDR3 is built from 13 residues. CDR3 sequence: CASSPGHLYEQYF. CDR3 nucleotides: TGTGCCAGCTCACCGGGACACCTGTACGAGCAGTACTTC.

The chain combines TRBV5-1 with TRBJ2-1, with D maybe TRBD2 (5 bases). V shed 0 bases and J shed 6 bases, with 13 bases lying between them. The length of the CDR3 is 15 residues. From germline, CDR1 is SGHRS and CDR2 YFSETQ. This chain's CDR3 is CASSLGGLESNEQFF. The CDR3 DNA reads TGCGCCAGCAGCTTGGGTGGACTGGAGTCCAATGAGCAGTTCTTC.

V gene TRBV7-2 combines with J gene TRBJ1-4; D gene ambiguous. CDR3 length equals 15 residues. V was pared by 1 base and J by 8 bases, with 14 bases between. Germline V gene lookup returns CDR1 SGHTA and CDR2 FQGNSA. The CDR3 coding sequence is TGTGCCAGCAGCTTAGATGCCGGGTCGGGGGAAAAACTGTTTTTT. This gives the protein CASSLDAGSGEKLFF.

The chain has TRBV9 and TRBJ2-7; 11 bases match TRBD2. The CDR3 runs 16 residues. Trimming took 3 bases from V and 2 from J; bases not matched to a gene: 7. Germline values: CDR1 SGDLS, CDR2 YYNGEE. The CDR3 DNA reads as TGTGCCAGCAGCGCCGGGGGGACTAGCGGAACCTACGAGCAGTACTTC. It specifies CASSAGGTSGTYEQYF.

The chain has TRBV18 and TRBJ2-3; the match to TRBD1 covers 12 bases. This CDR3 comprises 17 residues. The junction had 7 bases not matched to a gene; V was cut back by 1 base and J by 5 bases. In germline, CDR1 is KGHSH, CDR2 LQKENI. The CDR3 DNA follows: TGTGCCAGCTCACCACGTAGCCGGGACAGGGGGCGAGATACGCAGTATTTT. Encoded protein: CASSPRSRDRGRDTQYF.

J is TRBJ2-1 and V is TRBV2, with D perhaps TRBD2 (6 bases). This CDR3 contains 14 residues. Germline CDR1 and CDR2: SNHLY and FYNNEI. V lost 5 bases and J lost 10, with 18 bases in between. CDR3 region: CASSPRVAAAEQFF. CDR3 DNA sequence: TGTGCCAGCAGTCCGCGGGTAGCGGCGGCGGAGCAGTTCTTC.

This chain uses TRBV7-3 with TRBJ2-4; 13 bases fit TRBD2. CDR3 length: 19 amino acids. The junction had 18 bases not matched to a gene; V was cut back by 6 bases and J by 7 bases. CDR1 SGHTA and CDR2 FQGTGA come from the germline V gene. As DNA, the CDR3 is TGTGCCAGCAGTCAAACGGGGGGGCCGACTAGCGGGAGGCCTAACATTCAGTACTTC. Its translation is CASSQTGGPTSGRPNIQYF.

This sequence joins TRBV30 and TRBJ1-2, with D uncertain. CDR1 is GTSNPN and CDR2 is SVGIG in the germline V gene (reference sequence). The V and J ends lost 2 bases and 7 bases respectively, with 8 bases between them. The CDR3 covers 11 residues. The CDR3 sequence: CAWSPSIGYTF. CDR3 nucleotide sequence: TGTGCCTGGAGTCCCAGTATTGGCTACACCTTC.

This CDR3 is CASSSPIRSTDTQYF. CDR3 nucleotides: TGTGCCAGCAGTTCCCCGATTAGAAGCACAGATACGCAGTATTTT. This rearrangement joins TRBV27 to TRBJ2-3; no clear D. CDR1 is MNHEY and CDR2 is SMNVEV in the germline V gene (reference sequence). The CDR3 is 15 residues long. Between the trimmed V and J ends, which lost 4 bases and 0 bases, there was a span of 11 bases.

The CDR3 nucleotides are TGTGCCAGCAGTTACCGGACTAGCGGGAGGTCCGCCGAGCAGTACTTC. Translated, it gives CASSYRTSGRSAEQYF. The chain joins TRBV6-5 to TRBJ2-7; 14 bases fit TRBD2. Germline trimming cut 2 bases from V and 6 bases from J; bases unmatched to any gene: 6. There are 16 residues in the CDR3. Germline assignment: CDR1 MNHEY and CDR2 SVGAGI.

The chain employs TRBV18 and TRBJ1-1; D possibly corresponds to TRBD1 (5 bases). Germline V gene sequence: CDR1 KGHSH, CDR2 LQKENI. This CDR3 has 19 amino acids. Trimming removed 0 bases from V and 1 base from J, with 21 bases in between. The CDR3 coding sequence is TGTGCCAGCTCACCACCGATCGCGGGACGGTTAATATCGAACACTGAAGCTTTCTTT. It specifies CASSPPIAGRLISNTEAFF.

The CDR3 DNA is TGTGCCAGCAGCACAGGGACTAGCGGGAAACAAGAGACCCAGTACTTC. Amino acids: CASSTGTSGKQETQYF. The chain is built from TRBV11-2 and TRBJ2-5, with TRBD2 identical over 13 bases. The V and J ends lost 5 bases and 2 bases, in that order; junction bases with no gene match: 5. Germline loops: CDR1 SGHAT, CDR2 FQNNGV. This CDR3 region has 16 residues. Variable domain in full (rest from reference TRBV11-2 and TRBJ2-5): EAGVAQSPRYKIIEKRQSVAFWCNPISGHATLYWYQQILGQGPKLLIQFQNNGVVDDSQLPKDRFSAERLKGVDSTLKIQPAKLEDSAVYLCASSTGTSGKQETQYFGPGTRLLVL.

The genes are TRBV11-1 and TRBJ1-1; D may be TRBD1 (6 bases). This CDR3 spans 14 amino acids. Trimming removed 7 bases at V and 1 base at J, with 13 bases between. The germline V gene has CDR1 SGHAT and CDR2 FQDESV (reference sequence). CDR3 residues: CASTGGAANTEAFF. The DNA for the CDR3 is TGTGCCAGCACCGGGGGGGCGGCGAACACTGAAGCTTTCTTT.

This clone occurred a few times. This chain connects TRBV9 to TRBJ1-1; no definite D call. CDR1 is SGDLS, CDR2 YYNGEE, per germline. The CDR3 extends over 11 amino acids. Between the trimmed V and J ends, which lost 3 bases and 6 bases, there was a span of 6 bases. CDR3 DNA: TGTGCCAGCAGCGCCATATCTGAAGCTTTCTTT. It yields the protein CASSAISEAFF.

V gene TRBV5-1 combines with J gene TRBJ2-2; no firm D call. The V end lost 0 bases, the J end lost 0 bases, and 18 bases lay between the germline ends. Per germline, CDR1 SGHRS and CDR2 YFSETQ. This CDR3 is 19 amino acids long. The CDR3 coding sequence is TGCGCCAGCAGCTTGGGCATCTTAAAGTCACTCGCGAACACCGGGGAGCTGTTTTTT. It is translated as CASSLGILKSLANTGELFF.

This clone is a singleton in its sample. J is TRBJ2-4 and V is TRBV5-1; possibly TRBD1 for D (6 bases). V lost 0 bases to trimming and J lost 5 bases, with 9 bases between them. The CDR3 spans 14 residues. Germline loops: CDR1 SGHRS, CDR2 YFSETQ. In nucleotides, the CDR3 is TGCGCCAGCAGCTTGGGGACAGACGAAAACATTCAGTACTTC. The encoded protein is CASSLGTDENIQYF.

The J gene is TRBJ1-1, the V gene TRBV7-9; tentative D call: TRBD1 (5 bases). CDR3 length: 14 residues. The V gene lost 4 bases and the J gene lost 7 bases, with 16 bases spanning the gap. CDR1 and CDR2 (germline): SEHNR, FQNEAQ (reference sequence). The CDR3 here is CASSSIVGGNEAFF. The CDR3 DNA is TGTGCCAGCAGCTCTATCGTGGGGGGGAATGAAGCTTTCTTT.

The chain carries TRBV7-9 and TRBJ1-2, with D maybe TRBD1 (5 bases). The CDR3 is 15 residues long. Germline V CDR1 and CDR2: SEHNR, FQNEAQ (reference sequence). V lost 4 bases and J 2 bases, leaving 14 bases between the germline ends. The CDR3 protein is CASSSQERGNYGYTF. For the CDR3, the DNA is TGTGCCAGCAGCTCACAAGAAAGGGGAAACTATGGCTACACCTTC. Looking up the rest from reference TRBV7-9 and TRBJ1-2 gives the full variable domain: DTGVSQNPRHKITKRGQNVTFRCDPISEHNRLYWYRQTLGQGPEFLTYFQNEAQLEKSRLLSDRFSAERPKGSFSTLEIQRTEQGDSAMYLCASSSQERGNYGYTFGSGTRLTVV.

The V call is TRBV5-1, the J call TRBJ2-3, with D tentatively TRBD1 or TRBD2 (6 bases each). This CDR3 spans 14 amino acids. The germline V gene has CDR1 SGHRS and CDR2 YFSETQ. Between the trimmed V and J ends, which lost 9 bases and 0 bases, there was a span of 14 bases. As DNA, the CDR3 is TGCGCCACCCGGGGGCCGTCTAGCACAGATACGCAGTATTTT. This translates into CATRGPSSTDTQYF. Full variable domain (missing parts from reference TRBV5-1 and TRBJ2-3): KAGVTQTPRYLIKTRGQQVTLSCSPISGHRSVSWYQQTPGQGLQFLFEYFSETQRNKGNFPGRFSGRQFSNSRSEMNVSTLELGDSALYLCATRGPSSTDTQYFGPGTRLTVL.

The chain joins TRBV7-9 to TRBJ2-2; 9 nucleotides line up with TRBD2. The CDR3 runs 18 residues. V dropped 1 base and J dropped 4; count of bases not matched to a gene: 10. Germline V gene data show CDR1 as SEHNR and CDR2 as FQNEAQ (reference sequence). CDR3 in DNA: TGTGCCAGCAGCTTAGAAGGACTAGCGAGGTATGGCACCGGGGAGCTGTTTTTT. It encodes CASSLEGLARYGTGELFF.

The chain has TRBV6-6 and TRBJ1-1, with D uncertain. Germline V lookup: CDR1 MNHNY, CDR2 SVGAGI (reference sequence). V lost 6 bases and J 1 base, leaving 9 bases between the germline ends. The CDR3 consists of 13 residues. The CDR3 spells CASSSFRNTEAFF. The CDR3 region has the DNA TGTGCCAGCAGCAGCTTCAGGAACACTGAAGCTTTCTTT.

This rearrangement joins TRBV27 to TRBJ2-7, with 8 bases matching TRBD1. The V and J ends lost 4 bases and 0 bases, in that order; junction bases with no gene match: 2. Looked up from germline, CDR1 is MNHEY and CDR2 is SMNVEV (reference sequence). This CDR3 is 14 amino acids long. The CDR3 is CASSWDRISYEQYF. CDR3 nucleotide sequence: TGTGCCAGCAGTTGGGACAGGATCTCCTACGAGCAGTACTTC.

The chain couples TRBV19 to TRBJ1-5; D may be TRBD1 (5 bases). V lost 5 bases and J 4 bases, leaving 9 bases between the germline ends. In germline, CDR1 is LNHDA, CDR2 SQIVND (reference sequence). CDR3 length: 13 amino acids. The CDR3 DNA sequence: TGTGCCAGTAGTCAGGGACTGAATCAGCCCCAGCATTTT. It translates to CASSQGLNQPQHF.

The chain recombines TRBV5-1 with TRBJ2-1, with D possibly being TRBD2 (6 bases). CDR1 is SGHRS and CDR2 is YFSETQ in the germline V gene. The germline V and J ends were trimmed by 4 bases and 5 bases, with 13 bases remaining between them. The CDR3 loop spans 14 amino acids. CDR3 sequence: CASSHGTGNNEQFF. The DNA of the CDR3 is TGCGCCAGCAGCCATGGGACTGGAAACAATGAGCAGTTCTTC.

DNA for the CDR3: TGTGCCAGCAGCTTAGCCGTAAGACACGGGAACACTGAAGCTTTCTTT. It codes for CASSLAVRHGNTEAFF. The V and J genes are TRBV7-6 and TRBJ1-1; D remains unclear. V lost 0 bases, J lost 1 base, and 12 bases lay in between. The germline CDR1 and CDR2 sequences are SGHVS and FNYEAQ. The CDR3 totals 16 residues.

The V gene is TRBV6-1, the J gene TRBJ1-1; D perhaps matches TRBD1 (6 bases). The V and J ends lost 7 bases and 3 bases respectively, with 12 bases between them. This CDR3 has 13 residues. Germline CDR1 reads MNHNS; CDR2 reads SASEGT. CDR3 region: CASIAEGDTEAFF. The CDR3 region has the DNA TGTGCCAGCATCGCCGAGGGGGACACTGAAGCTTTCTTT.